The rows below give T cell receptor beta chains drawn from one sample of a study of early T cells in non-severe SARS-CoV-2 infection. MiXCR was run by TCRdb on the 5' RACE reads, yielding one entry per CDR3 protein. The sample lists roughly 42,000 distinct CDR3 sequences, 12% occurring once. Sequenced material: whole blood. The source of these receptors is an adult who was a healthcare worker with PCR-confirmed SARS-CoV-2 infection or an uninfected control (not recorded which). Both conserved end residues are part of each CDR3. D genes are given only for firm matches. Clone size is shown for a subset of rows, as once, few, many or a class of expanded clone.

J	D	V	size	CDR3	DNA
TRBJ2-4	NA	TRBV12-3/TRBV12-4	NA	CASRSGPGPRQNIQYF	TGTGCCAGCAGATCGGGTCCGGGACCCCGACAAAACATTCAGTACTTC
TRBJ1-1	NA	TRBV29-1	NA	CSVGWNSDTEAFF	TGCAGCGTTGGGTGGAACAGCGACACTGAAGCTTTCTTT
TRBJ2-1	NA	TRBV7-9	NA	CASSPPPRGSSYNEQFF	TGTGCCAGCAGCCCACCCCCGCGGGGTAGCTCCTACAATGAGCAGTTCTTC
TRBJ1-2	TRBD1	TRBV29-1	NA	CSVDRAVGYGYTF	TGCAGCGTCGACAGGGCGGTCGGCTATGGCTACACCTTC
TRBJ2-3	NA	TRBV12-3/TRBV12-4	many	CASRKGNGLTDTQYF	TGTGCCAGCAGGAAGGGTAACGGACTCACAGATACGCAGTATTTT
TRBJ1-6	TRBD1	TRBV12-3/TRBV12-4	NA	CATLGQANSPLHF	TGTGCCACTTTGGGACAGGCTAATTCACCCCTCCACTTT
TRBJ1-5	TRBD1	TRBV20-1	many	CSAKQGALNQPQHF	TGCAGTGCTAAGCAGGGGGCCCTTAATCAGCCCCAGCATTTT
TRBJ1-2	TRBD1	TRBV7-6	NA	CASSLGTGSTGYTF	TGTGCCAGCAGCTTAGGGACAGGGAGCACAGGCTACACCTTC
TRBJ2-6	NA	TRBV3-1	many	CASSQLGVLTF	TGTGCCAGCAGCCAACTTGGCGTCCTGACTTTC
TRBJ1-5	TRBD1	TRBV4-1	many	CASSQGGIQGGVQPQHF	TGCGCCAGCAGCCAAGGGGGGATACAGGGGGGAGTTCAGCCCCAGCATTTT
TRBJ2-5	TRBD2	TRBV5-1	NA	CASSSSGAYQETQYF	TGCGCCAGCAGCTCTAGCGGGGCTTACCAAGAGACCCAGTACTTC
TRBJ2-1	TRBD2	TRBV7-8	many	CASSPTSGGRDEQFF	TGTGCCAGCAGCCCAACTAGCGGGGGACGCGATGAGCAGTTCTTC
TRBJ2-5	NA	TRBV6-6	many	CASTPERDSSETQYF	TGTGCCAGCACACCGGAGCGGGACAGTTCGGAGACCCAGTACTTC
TRBJ2-5	NA	TRBV29-1	many	CSVEGAAETQYF	TGCAGCGTTGAAGGAGCGGCGGAGACCCAGTACTTC
TRBJ2-1	NA	TRBV12-5	NA	CASGLVLASMFF	TGTGCTAGTGGTTTGGTACTGGCATCGATGTTCTTC
TRBJ2-5	NA	TRBV6-2/TRBV6-3	many	CASSYDRGRETQYF	TGTGCCAGCAGCTACGACCGGGGGAGAGAGACCCAGTACTTC
TRBJ2-1	TRBD2	TRBV5-1	NA	CASTPTSGGIYEQFF	TGCGCCAGCACGCCTACTAGCGGGGGTATCTATGAGCAGTTCTTC
TRBJ2-5	TRBD2	TRBV7-3	NA	CASSLTGRLGETQYF	TGTGCCAGCAGCTTAACCGGGAGGCTGGGAGAGACCCAGTACTTC